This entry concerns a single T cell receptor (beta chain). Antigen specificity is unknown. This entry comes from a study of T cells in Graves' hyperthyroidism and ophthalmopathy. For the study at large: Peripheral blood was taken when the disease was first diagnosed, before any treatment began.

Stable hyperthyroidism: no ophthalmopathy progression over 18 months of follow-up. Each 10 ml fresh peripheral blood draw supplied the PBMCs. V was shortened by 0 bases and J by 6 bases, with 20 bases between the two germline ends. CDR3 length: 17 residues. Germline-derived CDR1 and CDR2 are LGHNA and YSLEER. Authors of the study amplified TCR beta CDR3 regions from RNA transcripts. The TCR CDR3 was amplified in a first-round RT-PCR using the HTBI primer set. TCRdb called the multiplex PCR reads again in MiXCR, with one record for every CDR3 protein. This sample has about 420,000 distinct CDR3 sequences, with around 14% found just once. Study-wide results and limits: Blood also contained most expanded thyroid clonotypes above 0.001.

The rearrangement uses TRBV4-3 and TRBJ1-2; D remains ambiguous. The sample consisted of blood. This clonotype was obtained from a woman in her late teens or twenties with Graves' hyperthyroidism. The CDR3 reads CASSQEPVWALKDGYTF. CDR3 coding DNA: TGCGCCAGCAGCCAAGAACCAGTTTGGGCATTAAAGGATGGCTACACCTTC.